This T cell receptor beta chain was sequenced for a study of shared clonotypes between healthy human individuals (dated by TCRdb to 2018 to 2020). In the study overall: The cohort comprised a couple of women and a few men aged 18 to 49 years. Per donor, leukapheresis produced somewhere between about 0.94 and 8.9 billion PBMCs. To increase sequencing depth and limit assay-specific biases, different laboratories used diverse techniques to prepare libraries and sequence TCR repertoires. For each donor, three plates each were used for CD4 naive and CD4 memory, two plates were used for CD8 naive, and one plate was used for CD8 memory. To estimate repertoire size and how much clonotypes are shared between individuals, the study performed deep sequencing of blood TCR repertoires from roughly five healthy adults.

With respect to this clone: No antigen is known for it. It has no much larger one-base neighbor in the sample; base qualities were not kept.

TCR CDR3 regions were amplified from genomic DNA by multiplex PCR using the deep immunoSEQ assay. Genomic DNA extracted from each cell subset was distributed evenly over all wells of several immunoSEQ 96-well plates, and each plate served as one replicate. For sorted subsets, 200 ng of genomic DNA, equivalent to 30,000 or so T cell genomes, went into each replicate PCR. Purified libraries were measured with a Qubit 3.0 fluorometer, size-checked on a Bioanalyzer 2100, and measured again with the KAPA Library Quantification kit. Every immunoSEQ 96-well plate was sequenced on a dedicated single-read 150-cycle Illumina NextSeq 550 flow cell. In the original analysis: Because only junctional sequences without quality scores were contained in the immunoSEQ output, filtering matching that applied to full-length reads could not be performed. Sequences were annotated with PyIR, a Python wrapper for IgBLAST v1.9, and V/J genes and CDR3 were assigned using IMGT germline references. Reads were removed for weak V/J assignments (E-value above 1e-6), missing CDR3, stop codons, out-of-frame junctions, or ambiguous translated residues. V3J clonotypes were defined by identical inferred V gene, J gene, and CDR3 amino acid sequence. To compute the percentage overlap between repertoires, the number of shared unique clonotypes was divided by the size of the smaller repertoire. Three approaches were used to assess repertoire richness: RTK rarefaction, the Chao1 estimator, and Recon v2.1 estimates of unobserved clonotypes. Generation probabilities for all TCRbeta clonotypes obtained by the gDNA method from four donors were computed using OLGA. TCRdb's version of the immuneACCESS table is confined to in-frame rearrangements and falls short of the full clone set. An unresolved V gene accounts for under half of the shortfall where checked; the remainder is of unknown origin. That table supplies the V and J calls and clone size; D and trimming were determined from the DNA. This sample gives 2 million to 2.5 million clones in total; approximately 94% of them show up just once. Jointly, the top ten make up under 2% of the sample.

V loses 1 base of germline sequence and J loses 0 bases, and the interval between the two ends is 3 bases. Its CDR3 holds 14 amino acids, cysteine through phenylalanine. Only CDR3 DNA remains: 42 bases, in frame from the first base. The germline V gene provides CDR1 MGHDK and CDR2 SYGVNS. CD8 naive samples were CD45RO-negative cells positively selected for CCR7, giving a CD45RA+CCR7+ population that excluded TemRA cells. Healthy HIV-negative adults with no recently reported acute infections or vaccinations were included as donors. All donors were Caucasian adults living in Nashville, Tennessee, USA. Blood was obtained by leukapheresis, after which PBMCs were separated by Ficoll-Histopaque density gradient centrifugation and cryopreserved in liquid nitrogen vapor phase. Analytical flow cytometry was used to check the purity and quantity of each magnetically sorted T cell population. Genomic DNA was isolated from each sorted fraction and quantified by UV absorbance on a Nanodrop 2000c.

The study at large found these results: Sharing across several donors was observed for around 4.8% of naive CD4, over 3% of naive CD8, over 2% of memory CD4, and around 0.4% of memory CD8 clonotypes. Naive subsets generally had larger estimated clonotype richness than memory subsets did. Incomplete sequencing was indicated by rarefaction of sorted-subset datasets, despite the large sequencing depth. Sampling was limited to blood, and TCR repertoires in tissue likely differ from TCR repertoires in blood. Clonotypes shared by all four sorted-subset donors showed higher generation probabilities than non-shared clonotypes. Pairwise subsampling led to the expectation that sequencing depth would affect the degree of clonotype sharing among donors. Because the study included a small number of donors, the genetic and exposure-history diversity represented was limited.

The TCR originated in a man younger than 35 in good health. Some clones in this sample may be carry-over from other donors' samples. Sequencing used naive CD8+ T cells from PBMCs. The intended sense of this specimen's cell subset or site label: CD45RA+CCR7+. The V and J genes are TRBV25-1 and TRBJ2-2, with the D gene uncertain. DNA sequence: TGTGCCAGCAGTGAATTGTCGAACACCGGGGAGCTGTTTTTT. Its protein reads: CASSELSNTGELFF. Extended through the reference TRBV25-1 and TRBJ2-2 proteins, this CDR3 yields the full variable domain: EADIYQTPRYLVIGTGKKITLECSQTMGHDKMYWYQQDPGMELHLIHYSYGVNSTEKGDLSSESTVSRIRTEHFPLTLESARPSHTSQYLCASSELSNTGELFFGEGSRLTVL.